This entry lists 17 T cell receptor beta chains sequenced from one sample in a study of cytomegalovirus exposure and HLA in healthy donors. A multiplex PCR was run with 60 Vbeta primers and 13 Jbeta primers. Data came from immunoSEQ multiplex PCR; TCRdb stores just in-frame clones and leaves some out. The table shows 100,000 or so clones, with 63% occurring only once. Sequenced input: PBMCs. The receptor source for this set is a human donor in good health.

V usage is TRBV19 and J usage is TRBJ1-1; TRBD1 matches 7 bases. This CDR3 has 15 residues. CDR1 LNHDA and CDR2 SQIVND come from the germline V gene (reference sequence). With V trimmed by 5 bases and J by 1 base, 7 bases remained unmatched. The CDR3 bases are TGTGCCAGTAGTCAGTCTCGGACAGGGAACACTGAAGCTTTCTTT. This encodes CASSQSRTGNTEAFF.

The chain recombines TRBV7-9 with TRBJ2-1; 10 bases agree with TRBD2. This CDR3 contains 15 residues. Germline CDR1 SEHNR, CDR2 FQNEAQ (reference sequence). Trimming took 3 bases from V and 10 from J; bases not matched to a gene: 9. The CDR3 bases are TGTGCCAGCAGCTTTAGGACTAGCGGAGGGGGGGAGCAGTTCTTC. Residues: CASSFRTSGGGEQFF.

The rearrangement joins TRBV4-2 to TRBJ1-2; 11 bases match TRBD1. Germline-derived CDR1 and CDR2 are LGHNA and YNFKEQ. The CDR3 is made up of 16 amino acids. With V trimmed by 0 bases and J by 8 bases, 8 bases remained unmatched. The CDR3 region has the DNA TGTGCCAGCAGCCAAGATTCAGGACAGGGGGCTGGCGGCTACACCTTC. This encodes CASSQDSGQGAGGYTF.

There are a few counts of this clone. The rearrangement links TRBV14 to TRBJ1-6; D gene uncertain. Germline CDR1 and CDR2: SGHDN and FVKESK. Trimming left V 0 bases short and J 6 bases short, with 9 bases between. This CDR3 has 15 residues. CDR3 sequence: CASSQETDSNSPLHF. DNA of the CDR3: TGTGCCAGCAGCCAAGAAACAGATTCTAATTCACCCCTCCACTTT.

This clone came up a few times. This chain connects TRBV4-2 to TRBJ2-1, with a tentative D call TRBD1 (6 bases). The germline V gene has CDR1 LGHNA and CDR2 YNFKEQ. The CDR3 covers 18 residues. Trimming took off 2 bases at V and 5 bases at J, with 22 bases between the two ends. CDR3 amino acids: CASSQNNRARTANNEQFF. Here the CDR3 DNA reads TGTGCCAGCAGCCAAAACAACAGGGCCCGGACCGCCAACAATGAGCAGTTCTTC.

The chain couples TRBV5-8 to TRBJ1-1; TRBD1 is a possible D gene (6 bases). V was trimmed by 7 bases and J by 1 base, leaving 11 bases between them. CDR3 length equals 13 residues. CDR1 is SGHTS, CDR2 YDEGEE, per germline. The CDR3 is CASLGHSNTEAFF. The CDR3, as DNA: TGTGCCAGCCTGGGACACTCGAACACTGAAGCTTTCTTT.

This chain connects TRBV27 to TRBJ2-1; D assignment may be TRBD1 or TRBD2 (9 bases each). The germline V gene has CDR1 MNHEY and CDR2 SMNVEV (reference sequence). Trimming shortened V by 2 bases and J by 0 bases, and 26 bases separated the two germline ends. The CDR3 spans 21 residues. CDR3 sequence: CASSLGGQGGLAPGSYNEQFF. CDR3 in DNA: TGTGCCAGCAGTTTAGGGGGACAGGGTGGACTAGCGCCGGGCTCCTACAATGAGCAGTTCTTC.

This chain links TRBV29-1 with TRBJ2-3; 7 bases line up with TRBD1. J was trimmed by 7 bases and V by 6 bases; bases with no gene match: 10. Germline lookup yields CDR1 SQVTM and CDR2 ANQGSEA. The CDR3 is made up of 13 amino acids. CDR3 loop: CSVVGQGVHTQYF. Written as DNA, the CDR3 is TGCAGCGTAGTCGGGCAGGGGGTACATACGCAGTATTTT.

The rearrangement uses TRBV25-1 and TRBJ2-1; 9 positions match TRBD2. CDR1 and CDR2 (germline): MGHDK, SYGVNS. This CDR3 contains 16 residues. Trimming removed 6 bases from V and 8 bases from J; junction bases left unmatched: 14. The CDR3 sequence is CASSQPVAGVGDEQFF. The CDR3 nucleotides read TGTGCCAGCAGCCAACCGGTAGCGGGAGTCGGTGATGAGCAGTTCTTC.

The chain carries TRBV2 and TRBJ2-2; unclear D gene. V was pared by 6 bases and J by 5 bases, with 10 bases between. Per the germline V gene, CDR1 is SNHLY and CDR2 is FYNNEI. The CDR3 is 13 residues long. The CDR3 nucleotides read TGTGCCAGCAGCCCCCTTTCTACCGGGGAGCTGTTTTTT. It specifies CASSPLSTGELFF.

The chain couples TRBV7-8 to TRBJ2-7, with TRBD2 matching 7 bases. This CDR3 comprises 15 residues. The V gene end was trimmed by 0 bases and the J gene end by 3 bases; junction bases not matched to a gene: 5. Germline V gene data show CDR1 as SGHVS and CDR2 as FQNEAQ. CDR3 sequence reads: CASSLAETSSYEQYF. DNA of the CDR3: TGTGCCAGCAGCTTAGCTGAGACTAGCAGCTACGAGCAGTACTTC.

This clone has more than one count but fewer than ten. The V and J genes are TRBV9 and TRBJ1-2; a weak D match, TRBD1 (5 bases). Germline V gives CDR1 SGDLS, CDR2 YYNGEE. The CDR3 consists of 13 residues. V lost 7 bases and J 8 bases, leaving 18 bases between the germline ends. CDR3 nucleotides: TGTGCCAGCTCTGATGCCCTCGGGGGAGGCTACACCTTC. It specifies CASSDALGGGYTF.

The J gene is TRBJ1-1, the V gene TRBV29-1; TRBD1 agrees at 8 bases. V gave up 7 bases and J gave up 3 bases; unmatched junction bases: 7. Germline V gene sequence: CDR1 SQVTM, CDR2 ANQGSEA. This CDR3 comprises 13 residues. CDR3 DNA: TGCAGCGCCCGGACAGGGCTAGACACTGAAGCTTTCTTT. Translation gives CSARTGLDTEAFF.

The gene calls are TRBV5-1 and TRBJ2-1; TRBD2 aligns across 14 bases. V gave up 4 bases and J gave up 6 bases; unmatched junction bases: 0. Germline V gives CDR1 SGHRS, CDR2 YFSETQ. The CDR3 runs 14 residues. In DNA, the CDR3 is TGCGCCAGCAGCGGACTAGCGGGAGGCAATGAGCAGTTCTTC. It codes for CASSGLAGGNEQFF.

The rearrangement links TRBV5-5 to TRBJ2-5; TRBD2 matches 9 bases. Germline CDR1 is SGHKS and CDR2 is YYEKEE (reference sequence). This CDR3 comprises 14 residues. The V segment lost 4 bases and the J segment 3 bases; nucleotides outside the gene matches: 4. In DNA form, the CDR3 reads TGTGCCAGCAGCCACTTAGCGGGAGAAGAGACCCAGTACTTC. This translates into CASSHLAGEETQYF. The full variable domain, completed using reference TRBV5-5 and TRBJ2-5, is DAGVTQSPTHLIKTRGQQVTLRCSPISGHKSVSWYQQVLGQGPQFIFQYYEKEERGRGNFPDRFSARQFPNYSSELNVNALLLGDSALYLCASSHLAGEETQYFGPGTRLLVL.

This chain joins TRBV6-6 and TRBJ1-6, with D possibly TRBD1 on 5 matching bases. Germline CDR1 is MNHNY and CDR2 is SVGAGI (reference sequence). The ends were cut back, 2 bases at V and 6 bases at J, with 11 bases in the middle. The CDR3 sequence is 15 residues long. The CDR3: CASSYDWQGNSPLHF. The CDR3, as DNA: TGTGCCAGCAGTTACGATTGGCAGGGTAATTCACCCCTCCACTTT.

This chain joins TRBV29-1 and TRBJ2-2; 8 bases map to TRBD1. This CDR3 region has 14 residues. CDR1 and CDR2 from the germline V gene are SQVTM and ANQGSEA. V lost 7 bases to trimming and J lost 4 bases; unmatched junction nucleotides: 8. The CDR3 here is CSATGTGATGELFF. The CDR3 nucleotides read TGCAGCGCAACCGGGACAGGCGCCACCGGGGAGCTGTTTTTT.